A selection of T cell receptor beta chains follows, all from one sample in a study of T-cell memory formation after mild COVID-19. TCRdb processed the 5' RACE reads anew with MiXCR; each CDR3 protein has one entry. Of approximately 150,000 distinct CDR3 sequences detected, over 6% appear once; the ten largest clones hold 2% to 2.5%. Material for sequencing was PBMCs or a T cell subset sorted from them (not recorded which). The source of these receptors is an adult woman who had mild COVID-19 (a few samples of this study predate the infection). Cell type and time point are not known. Each CDR3 is given with its conserved first and last residue. Each record gives: clone size, J gene, D gene, V gene, CDR3 DNA, CDR3 protein. A D gene is named only where the DNA matches it firmly. A clone size is listed for some rows: how often the clone was seen (once, few, many), or a class if it is expanded.

NA,TRBJ2-1,TRBD2,TRBV19,TGTGCCAGTAGCTCTCGACGGGAGGGCAATGAGCAGTTCTTC,CASSSRREGNEQFF
many,TRBJ2-7,NA,TRBV12-3/TRBV12-4,TGTGCCAGCGGCCGGGCCTCATACGAGCAGTACTTC,CASGRASYEQYF
many,TRBJ2-5,TRBD2,TRBV29-1,TGCAGCGTTAACTCAGGACTAGCGGGGGGATATGGGGAGACCCAGTACTTC,CSVNSGLAGGYGETQYF
many,TRBJ2-4,NA,TRBV19,TGTGCCAGTAGTACCCCATCCGGTGGGCTAATCAAAAACATTCAGTACTTC,CASSTPSGGLIKNIQYF
NA,TRBJ2-3,TRBD2,TRBV12-3/TRBV12-4,TGTGCCAGCAGTTGGGGGACTAGCGGTAGCACAGATACGCAGTATTTT,CASSWGTSGSTDTQYF
few,TRBJ2-2,TRBD1,TRBV30,TGTGCCTGGAAGACAGGGGCCAACACCGGGGAGCTGTTTTTT,CAWKTGANTGELFF
few,TRBJ2-2,NA,TRBV3-1,TGTGCCAGCAGCCAAGATGTTTGGGGAGCCGGGGAGCTGTTTTTT,CASSQDVWGAGELFF
few,TRBJ1-3,NA,TRBV20-1,TGCAGTGCTAGAGCTCGAGGAGCTCGCCCTAAACTCTCTGGAAACACCATATATTTT,CSARARGARPKLSGNTIYF
NA,TRBJ1-1,NA,TRBV12-3/TRBV12-4,TGTGCCAGCAGTTTCGCAGGGAACACTGAAGCTTTCTTT,CASSFAGNTEAFF
few,TRBJ2-1,NA,TRBV5-1,TGCGCCAGCAGTGTCACGGAGGGGGTGGGAGACAATGAGCAGTTCTTC,CASSVTEGVGDNEQFF
NA,TRBJ2-5,NA,TRBV6-6,TGTGCCAGCACCCTCCGACAGAACCAAGAGACCCAGTACTTC,CASTLRQNQETQYF
few,TRBJ2-2,NA,TRBV11-1,TGTGCCAGCAGCCCCGGGACGTCCACCGGGGAGCTGTTTTTT,CASSPGTSTGELFF
many,TRBJ2-1,NA,TRBV24-1,TGTGCCACCAGTCCCTTCTCCCCGGCAGAGGACCACTACAATGAGCAGTTCTTC,CATSPFSPAEDHYNEQFF
few,TRBJ1-1,TRBD1,TRBV7-6,TGTGCCAGCAGCGCCCGGGACAGGGGTTCATACACTGAAGCTTTCTTT,CASSARDRGSYTEAFF
few,TRBJ1-1,NA,TRBV20-1,TGCAGTGCTAGAGGGGACACTGAAGCTTTCTTT,CSARGDTEAFF
many,TRBJ2-1,NA,TRBV30,TGTGCCTGGATGGATAATGTTATTCAGTTCTTC,CAWMDNVIQFF
many,TRBJ2-4,NA,TRBV5-4,TGTGCCAGCAGCCCTGGTGCGATGGCCAAAAACATTCAGTACTTC,CASSPGAMAKNIQYF
NA,TRBJ1-1,TRBD1,TRBV27,TGTGCCAGCAGTTTCGAGGGGGCCGGGACTGAAGCTTTCTTT,CASSFEGAGTEAFF
few,TRBJ1-1,NA,TRBV7-9,TGTGCCACCTCCGTCGGGGGTGGGAACACTGAAGCTTTCTTT,CATSVGGGNTEAFF
many,TRBJ2-2,NA,TRBV5-1,TGCGCCAGCAGCTTGGTGTCCGGGGAGCTGTTTTTT,CASSLVSGELFF
many,TRBJ2-7,TRBD2,TRBV6-5,TGTGCCAGCAGTCCTCCGGGGGGAACCTACGAGCAGTACTTC,CASSPPGGTYEQYF
NA,TRBJ1-5,NA,TRBV10-3,TGTGCCATCAGTGAAGGATCGGCCCCCGACCAGCATTTT,CAISEGSAPDQHF
many,TRBJ1-5,TRBD1,TRBV4-1,TGCGCCAGCAGCCAAGCTCCTTACAGGGGAGTCAATCAGCCCCAGCATTTT,CASSQAPYRGVNQPQHF
many,TRBJ2-4,NA,TRBV5-6,TGTGCCAGCAGCTCGCGGGGAGCCAAAAACATTCAGTACTTC,CASSSRGAKNIQYF
few,TRBJ1-3,NA,TRBV7-2,TGTGCCAGCAGCCCTAGTGGGCAGGCTGGAAACACCATATATTTT,CASSPSGQAGNTIYF
many,TRBJ2-3,TRBD1,TRBV10-2,TGCGCCAGCAGGGGACAGGGTCGCGGGGGAAATACGCAGTATTTT,CASRGQGRGGNTQYF